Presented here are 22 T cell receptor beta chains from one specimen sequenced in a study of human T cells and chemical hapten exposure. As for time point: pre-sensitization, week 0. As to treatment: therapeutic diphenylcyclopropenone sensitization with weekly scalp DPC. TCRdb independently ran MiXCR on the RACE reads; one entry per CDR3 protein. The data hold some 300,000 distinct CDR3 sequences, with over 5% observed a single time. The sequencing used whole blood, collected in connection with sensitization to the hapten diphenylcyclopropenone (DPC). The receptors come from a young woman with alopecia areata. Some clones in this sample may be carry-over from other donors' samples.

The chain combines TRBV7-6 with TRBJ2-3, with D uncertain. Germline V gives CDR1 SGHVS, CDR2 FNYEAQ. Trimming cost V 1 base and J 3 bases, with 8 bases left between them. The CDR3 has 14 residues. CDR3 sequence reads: CASSLGDLTDTQYF. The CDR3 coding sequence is TGTGCCAGCAGCTTAGGAGATCTGACAGATACGCAGTATTTT.

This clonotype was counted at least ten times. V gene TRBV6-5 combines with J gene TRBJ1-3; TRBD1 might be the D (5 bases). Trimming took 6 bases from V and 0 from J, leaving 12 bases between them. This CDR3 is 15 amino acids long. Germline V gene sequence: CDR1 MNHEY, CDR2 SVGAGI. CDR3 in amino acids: CASRKGALSGNTIYF. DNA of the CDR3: TGTGCCAGCAGGAAAGGGGCCCTCTCTGGAAACACCATATATTTT.

CDR3 nucleotide sequence: TGCAGTGCTAGAGGGGGATCCACAGATACGCAGTATTTT. This translates into CSARGGSTDTQYF. This chain joins TRBV20-1 and TRBJ2-3; D gene unclear. Germline values: CDR1 DFQATT, CDR2 SNEGSKA (reference sequence). V was shortened by 1 base and J by 2 bases, with 7 bases between the two germline ends. The CDR3 extends over 13 amino acids.

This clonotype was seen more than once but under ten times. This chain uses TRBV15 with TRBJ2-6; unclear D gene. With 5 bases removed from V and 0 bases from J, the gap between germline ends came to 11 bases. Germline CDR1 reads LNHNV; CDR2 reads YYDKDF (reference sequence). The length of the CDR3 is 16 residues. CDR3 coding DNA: TGTGCCACCAGCGCCCCGGATACCTCTGGGGCCAACGTCCTGACTTTC. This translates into CATSAPDTSGANVLTF.

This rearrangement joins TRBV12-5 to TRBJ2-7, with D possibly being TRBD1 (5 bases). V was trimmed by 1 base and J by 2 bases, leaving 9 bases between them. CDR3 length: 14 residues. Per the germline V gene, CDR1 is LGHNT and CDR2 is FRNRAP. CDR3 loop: CASGLADRPYEQYF. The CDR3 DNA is TGTGCTAGTGGTTTGGCCGACAGACCCTACGAGCAGTACTTC. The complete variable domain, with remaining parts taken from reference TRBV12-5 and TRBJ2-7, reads DARVTQTPRHKVTEMGQEVTMRCQPILGHNTVFWYRQTMMQGLELLAYFRNRAPLDDSGMPKDRFSAEMPDATLATLKIQPSEPRDSAVYFCASGLADRPYEQYFGPGTRLTVT.

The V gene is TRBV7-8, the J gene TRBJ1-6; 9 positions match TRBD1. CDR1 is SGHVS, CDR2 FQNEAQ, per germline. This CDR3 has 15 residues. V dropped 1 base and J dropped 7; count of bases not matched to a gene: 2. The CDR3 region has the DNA TGTGCCAGCAGCTTAGAGGACAGGGGAAATTCACCCCTCCACTTT. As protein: CASSLEDRGNSPLHF.

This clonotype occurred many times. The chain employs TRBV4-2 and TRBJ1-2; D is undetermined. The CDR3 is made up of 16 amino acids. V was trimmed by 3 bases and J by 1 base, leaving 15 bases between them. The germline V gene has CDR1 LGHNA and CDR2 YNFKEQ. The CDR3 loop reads CASSQSSSGVNYGYTF. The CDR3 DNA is TGTGCCAGCAGCCAGTCATCTTCCGGGGTTAACTATGGCTACACCTTC.

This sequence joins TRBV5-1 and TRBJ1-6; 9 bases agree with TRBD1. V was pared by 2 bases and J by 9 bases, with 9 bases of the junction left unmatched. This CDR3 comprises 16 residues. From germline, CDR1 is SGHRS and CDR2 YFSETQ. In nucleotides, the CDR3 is TGCGCCAGCAGCTTCGATGACACAGGGGGCAGTTCACCCCTCCACTTT. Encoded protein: CASSFDDTGGSSPLHF.

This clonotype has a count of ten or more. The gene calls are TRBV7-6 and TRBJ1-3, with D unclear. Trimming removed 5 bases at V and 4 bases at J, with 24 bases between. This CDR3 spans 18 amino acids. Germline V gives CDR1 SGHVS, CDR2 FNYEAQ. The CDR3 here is CASSEDQNEGVWGNTIYF. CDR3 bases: TGTGCCAGCAGCGAAGACCAAAATGAAGGTGTTTGGGGAAACACCATATATTTT.

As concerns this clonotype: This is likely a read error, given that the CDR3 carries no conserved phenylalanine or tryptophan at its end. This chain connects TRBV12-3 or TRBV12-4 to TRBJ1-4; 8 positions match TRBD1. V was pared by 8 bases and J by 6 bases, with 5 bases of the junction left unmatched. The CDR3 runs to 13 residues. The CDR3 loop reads CASATGEYEKLFS. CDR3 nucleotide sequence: TGTGCCAGCGCGACAGGGGAGTATGAAAAACTGTTTTCT.

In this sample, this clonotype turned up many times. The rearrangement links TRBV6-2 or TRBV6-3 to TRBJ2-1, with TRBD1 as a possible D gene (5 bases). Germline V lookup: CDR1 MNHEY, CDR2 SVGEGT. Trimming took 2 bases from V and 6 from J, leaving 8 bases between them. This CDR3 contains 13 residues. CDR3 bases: TGTGCCAGCAGTTACGTGGGGCCCAATGAGCAGTTCTTC. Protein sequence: CASSYVGPNEQFF.

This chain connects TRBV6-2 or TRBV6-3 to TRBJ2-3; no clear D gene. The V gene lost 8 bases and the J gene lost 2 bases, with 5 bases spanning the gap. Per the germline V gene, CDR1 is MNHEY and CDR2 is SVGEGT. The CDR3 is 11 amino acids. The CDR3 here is CASGNTDTQYF. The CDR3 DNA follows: TGTGCCAGCGGGAACACAGATACGCAGTATTTT.

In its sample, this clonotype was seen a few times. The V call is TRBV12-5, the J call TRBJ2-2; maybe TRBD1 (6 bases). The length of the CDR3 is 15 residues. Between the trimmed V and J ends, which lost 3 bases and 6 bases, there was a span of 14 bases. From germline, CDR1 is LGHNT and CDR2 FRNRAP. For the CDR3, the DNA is TGTGCTAGTGGTTTCCTCAGGGGTTCGGCCGGGGAGCTGTTTTTT. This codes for CASGFLRGSAGELFF. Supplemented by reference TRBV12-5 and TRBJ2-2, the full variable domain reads DARVTQTPRHKVTEMGQEVTMRCQPILGHNTVFWYRQTMMQGLELLAYFRNRAPLDDSGMPKDRFSAEMPDATLATLKIQPSEPRDSAVYFCASGFLRGSAGELFFGEGSRLTVL.

DNA of the CDR3: TGTGCCAGCAGGTATACCGGTTACAATGAGCAGTTCTTC. The encoded protein is CASRYTGYNEQFF. This chain links TRBV5-5 with TRBJ2-1; D unresolved. V dropped 5 bases and J dropped 4 bases, with 10 bases sitting between them. The CDR3 spans 13 residues. CDR1 SGHKS and CDR2 YYEKEE come from the germline V gene (reference sequence).

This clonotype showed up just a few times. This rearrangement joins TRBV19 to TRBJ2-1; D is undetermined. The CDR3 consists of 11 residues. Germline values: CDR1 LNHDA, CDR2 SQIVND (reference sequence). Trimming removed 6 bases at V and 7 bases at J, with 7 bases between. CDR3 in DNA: TGTGCCAGTAGGCGTGAGAATGAGCAGTTCTTC. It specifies CASRRENEQFF. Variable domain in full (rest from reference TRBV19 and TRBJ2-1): DGGITQSPKYLFRKEGQNVTLSCEQNLNHDAMYWYRQDPGQGLRLIYYSQIVNDFQKGDIAEGYSVSREKKESFPLTVTSAQKNPTAFYLCASRRENEQFFGPGTRLTVL.

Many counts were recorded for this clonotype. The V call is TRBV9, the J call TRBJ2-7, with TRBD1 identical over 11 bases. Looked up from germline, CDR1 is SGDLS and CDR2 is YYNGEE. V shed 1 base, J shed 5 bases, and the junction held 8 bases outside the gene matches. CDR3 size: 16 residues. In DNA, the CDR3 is TGTGCCAGCAGCGTAATTGGGACAGGGGGGGCGGACGAGCAGTACTTC. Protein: CASSVIGTGGADEQYF.

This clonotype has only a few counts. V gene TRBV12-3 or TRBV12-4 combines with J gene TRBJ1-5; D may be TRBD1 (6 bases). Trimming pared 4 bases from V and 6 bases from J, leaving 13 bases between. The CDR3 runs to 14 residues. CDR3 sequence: CASSWTAGGQPQHF. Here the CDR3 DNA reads TGTGCCAGCAGTTGGACAGCGGGGGGTCAGCCCCAGCATTTT.

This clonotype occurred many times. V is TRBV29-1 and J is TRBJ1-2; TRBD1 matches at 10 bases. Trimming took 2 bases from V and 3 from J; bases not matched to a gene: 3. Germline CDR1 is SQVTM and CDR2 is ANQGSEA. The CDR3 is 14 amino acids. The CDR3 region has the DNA TGCAGCGTTGAAAGACAGGGGGCTGACTATGGCTACACCTTC. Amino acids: CSVERQGADYGYTF. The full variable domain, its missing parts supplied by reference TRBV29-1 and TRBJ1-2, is SAVISQKPSRDICQRGTSLTIQCQVDSQVTMMFWYRQQPGQSLTLIATANQGSEATYESGFVIDKFPISRPNLTFSTLTVSNMSPEDSSIYLCSVERQGADYGYTFGSGTRLTVV.

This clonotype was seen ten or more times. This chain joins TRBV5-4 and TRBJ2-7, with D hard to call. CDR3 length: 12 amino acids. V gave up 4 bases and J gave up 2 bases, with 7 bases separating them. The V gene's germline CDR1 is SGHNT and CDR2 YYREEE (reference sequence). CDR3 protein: CASSGQTYEQYF. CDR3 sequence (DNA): TGTGCCAGCAGCGGGCAAACCTACGAGCAGTACTTC.

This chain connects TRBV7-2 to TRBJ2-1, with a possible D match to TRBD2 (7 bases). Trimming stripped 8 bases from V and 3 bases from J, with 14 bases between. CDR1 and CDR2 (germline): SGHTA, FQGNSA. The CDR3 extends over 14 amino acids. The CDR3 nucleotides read TGTGCCAGCGATTGGGGGGGCTTCTACAATGAGCAGTTCTTC. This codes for CASDWGGFYNEQFF.

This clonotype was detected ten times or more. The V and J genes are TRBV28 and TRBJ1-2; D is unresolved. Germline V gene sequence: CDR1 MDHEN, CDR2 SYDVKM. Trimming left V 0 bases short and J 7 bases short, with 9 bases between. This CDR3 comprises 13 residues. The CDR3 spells CASSLWTATGYTF. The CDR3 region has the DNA TGTGCCAGCAGTTTATGGACGGCTACTGGCTACACCTTC.

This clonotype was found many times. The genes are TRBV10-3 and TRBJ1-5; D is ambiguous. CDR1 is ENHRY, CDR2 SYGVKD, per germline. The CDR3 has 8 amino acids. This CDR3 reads CFLSAQHF. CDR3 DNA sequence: TGTTTTCTCTCAGCCCAGCATTTT.